These 14 T cell receptor beta chains came from one sample sequenced in a study of blood T cell repertoires in COVID-19. Assay: immunoSEQ multiplex PCR; the TCRdb copy retains only in-frame clones and omits some. The sample carries about 98,000 clones, nearly 90% recorded once. The sequencing input was peripheral blood. Receptors originate from a man between 65 and 85 years old with acute or convalescent COVID-19.

The rearrangement uses TRBV5-1 and TRBJ1-6; no firm D call. Per germline, CDR1 SGHRS and CDR2 YFSETQ. The CDR3 has 15 amino acids. V gave up 1 base and J gave up 0 bases, with 5 bases separating them. DNA of the CDR3: TGCGCCAGCAGCTTGACCGGCTCCTATAATTCACCCCTCCACTTT. Protein product: CASSLTGSYNSPLHF.

The rearrangement uses TRBV20-1 and TRBJ1-1; D is uncertain. Germline V lookup: CDR1 DFQATT, CDR2 SNEGSKA (reference sequence). V was pared by 3 bases and J by 6 bases, with 8 bases between. The CDR3 has 11 residues. For the CDR3, the DNA is TGCAGTGCTAGTTTGGGAGCTGAAGCTTTCTTT. This encodes CSASLGAEAFF.

The rearrangement uses TRBV27 and TRBJ2-2; 14 positions agree with TRBD2. CDR3 size: 19 residues. Germline loops: CDR1 MNHEY, CDR2 SMNVEV (reference sequence). Trimming at V came to 1 base and at J to 0 bases, leaving 4 bases not matched to a gene. The CDR3 DNA follows: TGTGCCAGCAGTTTATTCGGACTAGCGGGGGGCCCGAACACCGGGGAGCTGTTTTTT. It specifies CASSLFGLAGGPNTGELFF.

The genes are TRBV6-5 and TRBJ1-4; weak D call: TRBD1 (6 bases). The CDR3 extends over 13 amino acids. Germline lookup yields CDR1 MNHEY and CDR2 SVGAGI. With 8 bases removed from V and 8 bases from J, the gap between germline ends came to 15 bases. The CDR3 DNA reads TGTGCCAGCGGAGGGGGGGGTTCGGAAAAACTGTTTTTT. Its translation is CASGGGGSEKLFF.

The rearrangement joins TRBV13 to TRBJ2-2; D is ambiguous. CDR3 length equals 11 residues. The germline V gene has CDR1 PRHDT and CDR2 FYEKMQ (reference sequence). Trimming took off 9 bases at V and 6 bases at J, with 8 bases between the two ends. The CDR3 loop is CASSIAGELFF. The CDR3 coding sequence is TGTGCCAGTAGTATCGCCGGGGAGCTGTTTTTT.

The chain joins TRBV6-5 to TRBJ1-5; possible D gene TRBD1, 6 bases. Trimming stripped 8 bases from V and 5 bases from J, with 19 bases between. CDR1 and CDR2 (germline): MNHEY, SVGAGI. The CDR3 covers 15 residues. In DNA form, the CDR3 reads TGTGCCAGCTCCGCGGGGGCCCCTCTATATCAGCCCCAGCATTTT. Its protein is CASSAGAPLYQPQHF.

The chain couples TRBV19 to TRBJ1-1; D is possibly TRBD1 (5 bases). In germline, CDR1 is LNHDA, CDR2 SQIVND (reference sequence). Trimming shortened V by 5 bases and J by 0 bases, and 16 bases separated the two germline ends. The CDR3 loop spans 16 amino acids. The CDR3 bases are TGTGCCAGTAGTTCGTCTATTCGACAGTTGAACACTGAAGCTTTCTTT. This translates into CASSSSIRQLNTEAFF.

The chain employs TRBV27 and TRBJ1-5, with D uncertain. CDR1 MNHEY and CDR2 SMNVEV come from the germline V gene (reference sequence). Trimming shortened V by 1 base and J by 5 bases, and 6 bases separated the two germline ends. The CDR3 loop spans 13 amino acids. The CDR3 here is CASSLWRDQPQHF. DNA of the CDR3: TGTGCCAGCAGTTTATGGAGAGATCAGCCCCAGCATTTT.

J is TRBJ2-1 and V is TRBV4-1; TRBD1 aligns across 9 bases. The CDR3 extends over 16 amino acids. Per germline, CDR1 MGHRA and CDR2 YSYEKL. Trimming at V came to 4 bases and at J to 0 bases, leaving 4 bases not matched to a gene. The CDR3 sequence: CASSRVQGASYNEQFF. CDR3 in DNA: TGCGCCAGCAGCCGAGTACAGGGGGCCTCCTACAATGAGCAGTTCTTC.

This rearrangement joins TRBV3-1 (or the pseudogene TRBV3-2) to TRBJ2-7; weak D call: TRBD2 (5 bases). The ends were cut back, 2 bases at V and 7 bases at J, with 12 bases in the middle. The CDR3 spans 13 residues. Germline loops: CDR1 LGHDT, CDR2 YNNKEL (reference sequence). CDR3 nucleotides: TGTGCCAGCAGCCAAACTAGACACGGGGAGCAGTACGTC. Its protein product is CASSQTRHGEQYV.

The chain links TRBV10-2 to TRBJ2-7; tentative D call: TRBD1 (7 bases). This CDR3 has 15 residues. The germline V and J ends were trimmed by 2 bases and 2 bases, with 13 bases remaining between them. Germline V CDR1 and CDR2: WSHSY, SAAADI. The CDR3 bases are TGCGCCAGCAGTGAGGACAGGGAGGCCCCCTACGAGCAGTACGTC. This gives the protein CASSEDREAPYEQYV.

CDR3 nucleotide sequence: TGTGCCACCAGTGATGGGGGACAGGGTATTGAAAAACTGTTTTTT. Residues: CATSDGGQGIEKLFF. The rearrangement links TRBV24-1 to TRBJ1-4, with 9 bases that match TRBD1. Germline V gives CDR1 KGHDR, CDR2 SFDVKD. V shed 3 bases, J shed 7 bases, and the junction held 5 bases outside the gene matches. The CDR3 spans 15 residues.

This clone was recorded once. The chain recombines TRBV10-2 with TRBJ1-2; D call uncertain. The CDR3 is 14 residues long. The V and J ends lost 1 base and 3 bases respectively, with 9 bases between them. Germline lookup yields CDR1 WSHSY and CDR2 SAAADI. In DNA, the CDR3 is TGCGCCAGCAGTGAGTGGCGGACTGACTATGGCTACACCTTC. Encoded protein: CASSEWRTDYGYTF.

V usage is TRBV15 and J usage is TRBJ1-3, with 11 bases identical to TRBD1. This CDR3 region has 15 residues. Germline V gene data show CDR1 as LNHNV and CDR2 as YYDKDF (reference sequence). V lost 9 bases and J lost 2; bases outside the gene matches: 6. CDR3 sequence reads: CATQPGQGAGNTIYF. Here the CDR3 DNA reads TGTGCCACTCAACCGGGACAGGGGGCTGGAAACACCATATATTTT.